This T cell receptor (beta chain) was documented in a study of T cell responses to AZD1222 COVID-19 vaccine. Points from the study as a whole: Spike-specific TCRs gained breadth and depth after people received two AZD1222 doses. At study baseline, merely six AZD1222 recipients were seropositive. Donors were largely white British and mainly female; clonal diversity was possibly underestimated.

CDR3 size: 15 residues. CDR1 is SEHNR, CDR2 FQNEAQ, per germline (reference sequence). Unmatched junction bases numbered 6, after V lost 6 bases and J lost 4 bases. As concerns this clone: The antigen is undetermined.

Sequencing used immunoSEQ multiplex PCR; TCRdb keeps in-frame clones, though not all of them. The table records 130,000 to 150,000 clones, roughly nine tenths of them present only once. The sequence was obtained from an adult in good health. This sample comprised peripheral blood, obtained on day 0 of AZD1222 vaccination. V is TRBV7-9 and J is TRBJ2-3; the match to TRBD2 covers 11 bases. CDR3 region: CASSKLAGDSDTQYF. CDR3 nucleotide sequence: TGTGCCAGCAGTAAACTAGCGGGGGACTCAGATACGCAGTATTTT.